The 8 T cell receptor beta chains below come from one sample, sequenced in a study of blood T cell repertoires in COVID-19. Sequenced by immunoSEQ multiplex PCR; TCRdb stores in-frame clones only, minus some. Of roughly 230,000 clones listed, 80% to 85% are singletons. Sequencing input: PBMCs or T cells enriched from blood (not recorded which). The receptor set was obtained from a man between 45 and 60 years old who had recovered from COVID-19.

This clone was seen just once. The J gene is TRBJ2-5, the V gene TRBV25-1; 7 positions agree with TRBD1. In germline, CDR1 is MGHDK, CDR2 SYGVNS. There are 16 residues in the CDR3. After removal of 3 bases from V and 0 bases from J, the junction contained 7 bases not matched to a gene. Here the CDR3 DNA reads TGTGCCAGCAGTGATATCGGCAGGGGGAACCAAGAGACCCAGTACTTC. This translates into CASSDIGRGNQETQYF.

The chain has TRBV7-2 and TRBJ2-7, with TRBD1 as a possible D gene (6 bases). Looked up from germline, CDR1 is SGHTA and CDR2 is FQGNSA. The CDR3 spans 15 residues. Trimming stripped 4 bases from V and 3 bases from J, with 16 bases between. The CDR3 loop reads CASSSGAPTLYEQYF. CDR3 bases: TGTGCCAGCAGCTCAGGGGCCCCAACCCTCTACGAGCAGTACTTC.

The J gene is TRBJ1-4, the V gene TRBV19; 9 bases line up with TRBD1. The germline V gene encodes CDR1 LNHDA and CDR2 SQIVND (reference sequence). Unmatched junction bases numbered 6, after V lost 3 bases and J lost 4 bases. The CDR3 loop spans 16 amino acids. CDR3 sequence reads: CASSISGTGLNEKLFF. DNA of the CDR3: TGTGCCAGTAGTATCTCCGGGACAGGGCTTAATGAAAAACTGTTTTTT.

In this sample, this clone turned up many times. CDR3 in amino acids: CASSYPGQGYDEQYF. DNA for the CDR3: TGTGCCAGCAGTTATCCGGGACAGGGGTACGACGAGCAGTACTTC. The chain employs TRBV6-2 or TRBV6-3 and TRBJ2-7; 10 bases align to TRBD1. Germline CDR1 reads MNHEY; CDR2 reads SVGEGT. V shed 3 bases, J shed 5 bases, and the junction held 7 bases outside the gene matches. This CDR3 has 15 amino acids.

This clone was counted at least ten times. The CDR3 spells CASTGFNSPLHF. The CDR3, as DNA: TGTGCCAGTACCGGGTTTAATTCACCCCTCCACTTT. The V and J genes are TRBV19 and TRBJ1-6; no clear D. Trimming stripped 7 bases from V and 6 bases from J, with 7 bases between. Per germline, CDR1 LNHDA and CDR2 SQIVND (reference sequence). The CDR3 length is 12 residues.

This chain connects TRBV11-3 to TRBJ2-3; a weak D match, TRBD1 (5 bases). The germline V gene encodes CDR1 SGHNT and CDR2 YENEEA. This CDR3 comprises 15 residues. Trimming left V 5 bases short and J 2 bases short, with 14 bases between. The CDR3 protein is CASSPRQGPTDTQYF. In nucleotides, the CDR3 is TGTGCCAGCAGCCCCCGTCAGGGCCCCACAGATACGCAGTATTTT.

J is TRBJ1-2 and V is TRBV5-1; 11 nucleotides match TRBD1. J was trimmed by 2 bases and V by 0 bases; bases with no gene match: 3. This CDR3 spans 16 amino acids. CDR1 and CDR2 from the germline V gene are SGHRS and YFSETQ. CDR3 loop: CASSLGTGGANYGYTF. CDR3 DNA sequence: TGCGCCAGCAGCTTGGGGACAGGGGGCGCGAACTATGGCTACACCTTC. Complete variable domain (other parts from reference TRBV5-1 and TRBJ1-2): KAGVTQTPRYLIKTRGQQVTLSCSPISGHRSVSWYQQTPGQGLQFLFEYFSETQRNKGNFPGRFSGRQFSNSRSEMNVSTLELGDSALYLCASSLGTGGANYGYTFGSGTRLTVV.

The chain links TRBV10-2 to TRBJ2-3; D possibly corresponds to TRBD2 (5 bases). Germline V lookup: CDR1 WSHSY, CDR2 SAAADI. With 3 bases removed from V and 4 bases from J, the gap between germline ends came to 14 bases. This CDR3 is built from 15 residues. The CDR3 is CASSETRWNSDTQYF. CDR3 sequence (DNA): TGCGCCAGCAGTGAAACTAGGTGGAACTCAGATACGCAGTATTTT.